This TCR beta chain was documented in a study of CD8+ T cells in alopecia areata. Across the whole study: Oral tofacitinib (5 to 10 mg twice daily) was administered to treated patients.

RNA was isolated and reverse transcribed to cDNA, the sequencing template. Libraries were prepared by immunoSEQ multiplex PCR; TCRdb keeps only in-frame clonotypes and omits some of them. The top ten clones hold around 0.92% of a sample with fewer than 250,000 clones, 60% of them seen once. The study, taken as a whole, reports: Throughout tofacitinib, many expanded lesional clones continued to persist in scalp and blood.

Treatment indicated: oral pan-JAK inhibitor, 5-10 mg twice daily. Worth noting for this clone: Its antigen remains unidentified.

This CDR3 has 11 amino acids. Trimming removed 8 bases from V and 5 bases from J, with 9 bases in between. Germline V CDR1 and CDR2: SGHTA, FQGNSA. The sequencing here drew on CD4+ T cells sorted from blood, taken at week 24, from a patient treated with tofacitinib. This TCR derives from a human donor with alopecia areata. The J gene is TRBJ1-1, the V gene TRBV7-2; no clear D gene. The CDR3, as DNA: TGTGCCAGCGGAGAGTTTACTGAAGCTTTCTTT. As protein: CASGEFTEAFF.